This passage covers 17 T cell receptor beta chains from one sample sequenced in a study of cytomegalovirus exposure and HLA in healthy donors. PCR involved 60 Vbeta and 13 Jbeta primers. The protocol was immunoSEQ multiplex PCR, while the TCRdb copy is restricted to in-frame clones and leaves out a portion. Counted here are 80,000 to 100,000 clones, under 85% occurring once; the ten biggest clones make up 7.3%. The sample comprised PBMCs. The receptor set was obtained from a man in his fifties or sixties in good health and CMV-seropositive.

The chain uses TRBV30 and TRBJ1-6, with 7 positions matching TRBD1. This CDR3 has 15 residues. The V gene end was trimmed by 3 bases and the J gene end by 8 bases; junction bases not matched to a gene: 10. Germline values: CDR1 GTSNPN, CDR2 SVGIG (reference sequence). The CDR3 bases are TGTGCCTGGAGGGAGCTACAGGGGAGGTATTCACCCCTCCACTTT. The encoded protein is CAWRELQGRYSPLHF.

The chain recombines TRBV18 with TRBJ2-6; the D is unclear. Per germline, CDR1 KGHSH and CDR2 LQKENI. Trimming cost V 2 bases and J 0 bases, with 5 bases left between them. The CDR3 has 15 amino acids. CDR3 residues: CASSPAVSGANVLTF. The CDR3 DNA reads TGTGCCAGCTCACCAGCGGTCTCTGGGGCCAACGTCCTGACTTTC. Drawing the rest from reference TRBV18 and TRBJ2-6, the complete variable domain is NAGVMQNPRHLVRRRGQEARLRCSPMKGHSHVYWYRQLPEEGLKFMVYLQKENIIDESGMPKERFSAEFPKEGPSILRIQQVVRGDSAAYFCASSPAVSGANVLTFGAGSRLTVL.

The CDR3 loop is CASSLDSGGISTDTQYF. CDR3 nucleotide sequence: TGCGCCAGCAGCTTGGATAGCGGGGGAATTAGCACAGATACGCAGTATTTT. The gene calls are TRBV5-1 and TRBJ2-3; 9 positions match TRBD2. The CDR3 totals 17 residues. The germline gives CDR1 SGHRS, CDR2 YFSETQ. J was trimmed by 0 bases and V by 0 bases; bases with no gene match: 5.

This clone has only a few counts. This rearrangement joins TRBV7-2 to TRBJ1-1, with 9 bases aligning to TRBD1. Germline loops: CDR1 SGHTA, CDR2 FQGNSA. This CDR3 has 15 amino acids. V gave up 5 bases and J gave up 7 bases; unmatched junction bases: 11. The CDR3: CASSTGTGRTSEAFF. CDR3 coding DNA: TGTGCCAGCAGCACCGGGACAGGGAGGACCAGTGAAGCTTTCTTT.

Details on this clone: A junction end diverges from the germline sequence, so it may reflect a read error. The rearrangement uses TRBV7-6 and TRBJ1-6; the D is unclear. The germline gives CDR1 SGHVS, CDR2 FNYEAQ. The CDR3 length is 13 residues. The CDR3, as DNA: TGTGCCAGCAGCGCCCTCTATAATTCACCCCTCAACTTT. This sequence encodes CASSALYNSPLNF.

The CDR3 DNA reads as TGCGCCAGCAGCCGTGGACGGTTCTCACAGGGACGCTCCTATAATTCACCCCTCCACTTT. Protein sequence: CASSRGRFSQGRSYNSPLHF. J is TRBJ1-6 and V is TRBV4-1; TRBD1 might be the D (6 bases). V lost 4 bases and J lost 0, with 22 bases in between. The CDR3 has 20 amino acids. The germline V gene encodes CDR1 MGHRA and CDR2 YSYEKL.

The V call is TRBV27, the J call TRBJ2-1; 9 bases are a match to TRBD1. CDR1 and CDR2 (germline): MNHEY, SMNVEV (reference sequence). V gave up 8 bases and J gave up 3 bases; unmatched junction bases: 8. The CDR3 sequence is 15 residues long. CDR3 sequence: CASRAGTGSYNEQFF. DNA for the CDR3: TGTGCCAGCCGCGCCGGGACAGGGAGCTACAATGAGCAGTTCTTC.

Notes on this clone: One junction end does not reproduce the germline sequence, and a read error may be involved. CDR3 sequence: CASTLGGTGYGYTF. CDR3 DNA: TGTGCCAGCACCTTAGGGGGGACAGGGTATGGCTACACCTTC. The chain carries TRBV7-9 and TRBJ1-2, with 9 bases matching TRBD1. The CDR3 consists of 14 residues. CDR1 is SEHNR, CDR2 FQNEAQ, per germline (reference sequence).

V gene TRBV5-6 combines with J gene TRBJ2-5; 7 bases align to TRBD2. CDR3 length equals 15 residues. Losses at the gene ends were 1 base for V and 5 bases for J; bases not matched to a gene: 8. Germline lookup yields CDR1 SGHDT and CDR2 YYEEEE. For the CDR3, the DNA is TGTGCCAGCAGCTTGTTGCGGGGGACGGTGGAGACCCAGTACTTC. It is translated as CASSLLRGTVETQYF. Using reference TRBV5-6 and TRBJ2-5 for the parts outside the CDR3, the full variable domain is DAGVTQSPTHLIKTRGQQVTLRCSPKSGHDTVSWYQQALGQGPQFIFQYYEEEERQRGNFPDRFSGHQFPNYSSELNVNALLLGDSALYLCASSLLRGTVETQYFGPGTRLLVL.

The V gene is TRBV5-1, the J gene TRBJ2-3; 10 nucleotides match TRBD1. V gave up 4 bases and J gave up 5 bases; unmatched junction bases: 10. The CDR3 spans 16 residues. The V gene's germline CDR1 is SGHRS and CDR2 YFSETQ. Written as DNA, the CDR3 is TGCGCCAGCAGCCCCGGGACAGGGGACGTGATAGATACGCAGTATTTT. Translated, it gives CASSPGTGDVIDTQYF. The entire variable domain, with the rest obtained from reference TRBV5-1 and TRBJ2-3, is as follows: KAGVTQTPRYLIKTRGQQVTLSCSPISGHRSVSWYQQTPGQGLQFLFEYFSETQRNKGNFPGRFSGRQFSNSRSEMNVSTLELGDSALYLCASSPGTGDVIDTQYFGPGTRLTVL.

V is TRBV7-9 and J is TRBJ2-3, with 12 bases that match TRBD2. Germline-derived CDR1 and CDR2 are SEHNR and FQNEAQ (reference sequence). This CDR3 contains 19 residues. V trimming: 2 bases; J trimming: 8 bases; junction bases outside the gene matches: 17. CDR3 region: CASSLSNLAGGTSLGTQYF. Written as DNA, the CDR3 is TGTGCCAGCAGCTTATCCAACCTAGCGGGGGGGACATCACTTGGTACGCAGTATTTT.

The chain couples TRBV2 to TRBJ1-1; D remains ambiguous. The CDR3 length is 12 residues. Germline V gene sequence: CDR1 SNHLY, CDR2 FYNNEI. V lost 8 bases and J lost 4, with 11 bases in between. CDR3 nucleotides: TGTGCCAGCGGGAGATGGGGCACTGAAGCTTTCTTT. The encoded protein is CASGRWGTEAFF.

V and J are TRBV5-1 and TRBJ2-1, with 9 bases aligning to TRBD1. The CDR3 is 17 residues long. Germline-derived CDR1 and CDR2 are SGHRS and YFSETQ. With V trimmed by 0 bases and J by 6 bases, 10 bases remained unmatched. The CDR3 coding sequence is TGCGCCAGCAGCTTGGGACCGGGACAGGGATTGTTCAATGAGCAGTTCTTC. Its protein is CASSLGPGQGLFNEQFF.

The chain combines TRBV9 with TRBJ2-3; 10 bases are shared with TRBD2. This CDR3 region has 19 residues. Trimming at V came to 5 bases and at J to 5 bases, leaving 20 bases not matched to a gene. Germline CDR1 reads SGDLS; CDR2 reads YYNGEE. The CDR3 loop reads CASRPGGAQRGGQGDTQYF. CDR3 coding DNA: TGTGCCAGCAGACCCGGGGGGGCCCAGCGGGGGGGCCAGGGAGATACGCAGTATTTT.

The chain employs TRBV4-2 and TRBJ2-5, with 13 bases aligning to TRBD2. Germline V gene lookup returns CDR1 LGHNA and CDR2 YNFKEQ. Trimming took 0 bases from V and 3 from J; bases not matched to a gene: 10. The CDR3 consists of 19 residues. In DNA form, the CDR3 reads TGTGCCAGCAGCCAAGACTGGGGTACTAGCGGGGGGGCCGAAGAGACCCAGTACTTC. The encoded protein is CASSQDWGTSGGAEETQYF.

The chain is built from TRBV4-2 and TRBJ2-5; 8 bases agree with TRBD2. This CDR3 is built from 15 residues. Trimming cost V 0 bases and J 3 bases; bases outside gene matches: 3. Germline CDR1 LGHNA, CDR2 YNFKEQ. The CDR3 loop is CASSQEGRGEETQYF. The CDR3 DNA reads as TGTGCCAGCAGCCAAGAGGGGCGGGGGGAAGAGACCCAGTACTTC.

This clone appeared a few times. This chain uses TRBV28 with TRBJ2-4; a weak D match, TRBD1 (6 bases). Trimming left V 11 bases short and J 0 bases short, with 17 bases between. From germline, CDR1 is MDHEN and CDR2 SYDVKM. The CDR3 sequence is 15 residues long. The chain's CDR3 is CAAASGALAKNIQYF. DNA of the CDR3: TGTGCCGCCGCCTCAGGGGCCCTAGCCAAAAACATTCAGTACTTC.